This TCR beta chain was sequenced in a study of blood T cell repertoires in COVID-19. Background on the study: The United States, Italy and Spain supplied acute and convalescent COVID-19 samples.

Trimming took off 1 base at V and 9 bases at J, with 19 bases between the two ends. Germline CDR1 SGHAT, CDR2 FQNNGV. This CDR3 is built from 16 residues. Seattle's cohort entered during active infection and was followed longitudinally. TCRdb keeps only in-frame clones here, not all; method: immunoSEQ multiplex PCR. Of 250,000 to 400,000 clones listed, 85% to 90% were seen once; the top ten hold approximately 2.9%. J is TRBJ2-1 and V is TRBV11-2; D might be TRBD2 (5 bases). Sequenced: peripheral blood. The source of this sequence is a young woman with COVID-19, enrolled during active disease. Written as DNA, the CDR3 is TGTGCCAGCAGCTTAGTCGGCTCTCTGAGGGTTGCTGAGCAGTTCTTC. Encoded protein: CASSLVGSLRVAEQFF.